Listed below are T cell receptor beta chains from one sample, sequenced in a study of blood T cell repertoires in COVID-19. The data were produced by immunoSEQ multiplex PCR, yet TCRdb's version contains in-frame clones alone and is incomplete. The sample lists 180,000 or so clones, less than 90% seen once, with roughly 1.2% in the top ten. Specimen: PBMCs or T cells enriched from blood (not recorded which). The receptors come from a human donor with acute COVID-19. The donor label of this sample is uncertain. CDR3s include the opening cysteine and the closing phenylalanine or tryptophan. The D gene is left open where the match is weak. Size values are once, few and many counts, or a class for expanded clones, and some rows have none.

J gene	clone size	V gene	D gene	CDR3 protein	CDR3 DNA
TRBJ1-1	NA	TRBV5-6	TRBD1	CASSLGGTDNTEAFF	TGTGCCAGCAGCTTGGGCGGGACAGATAACACTGAAGCTTTCTTT
TRBJ2-3	NA	TRBV6-5	NA	CASLGRGLFLDTQYF	TGTGCCAGCCTGGGAAGGGGACTTTTTTTGGATACGCAGTATTTT
TRBJ2-5	NA	TRBV5-6	TRBD1	CASRPTGGGRETQYF	TGTGCCAGCAGACCCACAGGGGGCGGGAGAGAGACCCAGTACTTC
TRBJ1-4	NA	TRBV30	NA	CAWSVVGRAEKLFF	TGTGCCTGGAGTGTAGTAGGCAGGGCAGAAAAACTGTTTTTT
TRBJ2-3	NA	TRBV9	TRBD2	CASSVVLAGGTDTQYF	TGTGCCAGCAGCGTAGTGCTGGCGGGGGGCACAGATACGCAGTATTTT
TRBJ1-2	NA	TRBV5-1	NA	CASSLVGSGDGYTF	TGCGCCAGCAGCTTGGTTGGGTCAGGGGACGGCTACACCTTC
TRBJ2-1	NA	TRBV5-1	TRBD1	CASSPGTGSANEQFF	TGCGCCAGCAGCCCAGGGACAGGGTCAGCCAATGAGCAGTTCTTC
TRBJ1-3	NA	TRBV10-3	TRBD1	CAISETGGSGNTIYF	TGTGCCATCAGTGAGACAGGGGGCTCTGGAAACACCATATATTTT
TRBJ2-1	NA	TRBV3-1/TRBV3-2	NA	CASSQDKGGGYTYNEQFF	TGTGCCAGCAGCCAAGACAAAGGCGGGGGCTACACCTACAATGAGCAGTTCTTC
TRBJ2-7	NA	TRBV18	NA	CASSDRQVPYEQYF	TGTGCCAGCTCAGATCGACAGGTCCCCTACGAGCAGTACTTC
TRBJ2-7	NA	TRBV6-5	TRBD1	CASSYSRDRGDEQYF	TGTGCCAGCAGTTACAGCCGGGACAGGGGAGACGAGCAGTACTTC
TRBJ1-3	NA	TRBV11-2	NA	CASSDIRSSGNTIYF	TGTGCCAGCAGCGACATCCGTAGCTCTGGAAACACCATATATTTT
TRBJ1-2	NA	TRBV3-1/TRBV3-2	TRBD1	CASSPQGQPYGYTF	TGTGCCAGCAGCCCTCAGGGACAGCCGTATGGCTACACCTTC
TRBJ2-2	NA	TRBV5-1	TRBD2	CASSDPGASGPGELFF	TGCGCCAGCAGCGACCCCGGGGCTAGCGGACCCGGGGAGCTGTTTTTT
TRBJ1-1	NA	TRBV30	NA	CAWSQEQATEAFF	TGTGCCTGGAGTCAGGAACAGGCCACTGAAGCTTTCTTT
TRBJ2-3	NA	TRBV5-1	NA	CASSSAWGVEADTQYF	TGCGCCAGCTCCTCAGCCTGGGGGGTTGAGGCAGATACGCAGTATTTT
TRBJ1-3	NA	TRBV19	NA	CASSMLPSYSGNTIYF	TGTGCCAGTAGTATGCTGCCCTCCTACTCTGGAAACACCATATATTTT
TRBJ1-2	once	TRBV13	TRBD1	CASSGRDRRYGYTF	TGTGCCAGCAGCGGCCGGGACAGGAGATATGGCTACACCTTC
TRBJ1-1	NA	TRBV6-2/TRBV6-3	NA	CASSSGVTEAFF	TGTGCCAGCAGTTCAGGGGTGACTGAAGCTTTCTTT
TRBJ1-2	NA	TRBV19	TRBD1	CATLPGQGVSGYTF	TGTGCCACCTTACCGGGACAGGGGGTCTCTGGCTACACCTTC
TRBJ1-3	NA	TRBV7-8	NA	CASSRRRGNTIYF	TGTGCCAGCAGCCGGAGGCGCGGAAACACCATATATTTT
TRBJ1-5	once	TRBV10-2	NA	CASSESGTLWSNQPQHF	TGCGCCAGCAGTGAGTCGGGGACACTTTGGAGCAATCAGCCCCAGCATTTT
TRBJ1-2	NA	TRBV19	NA	CASSIGQLGYTF	TGTGCCAGTAGTATAGGACAACTTGGCTACACCTTC
TRBJ1-1	NA	TRBV7-9	TRBD1	CASTTGDTEAFF	TGTGCCAGCACGACAGGGGACACTGAAGCTTTCTTT
TRBJ1-2	NA	TRBV4-1	TRBD1	CASSQGQGYGYTF	TGCGCCAGCAGCCAAGGACAGGGATATGGCTACACCTTC
TRBJ2-7	NA	TRBV25-1	TRBD1	CASSEPGTGYEQYF	TGTGCCAGCAGTGAACCGGGGACAGGATACGAGCAGTACTTC
TRBJ2-3	NA	TRBV6-5	TRBD2	CASTPGGSYTQYF	TGTGCCAGCACCCCGGGGGGATCATATACGCAGTATTTT
TRBJ2-1	NA	TRBV29-1	TRBD1	CSVESRDRVVF	TGCAGCGTCGAGTCTCGGGACAGGGTGGTCTTC
TRBJ2-7	NA	TRBV5-8	TRBD1	CASSLVQGAIYEQYF	TGTGCCAGCAGCTTGGTACAGGGGGCTATCTACGAGCAGTACTTC
TRBJ2-7	NA	TRBV15	NA	CATSSRRGGSYEQYF	TGTGCCACCAGCTCCAGGAGGGGCGGATCCTACGAGCAGTACTTC
TRBJ2-3	NA	TRBV15	NA	CATIYLNSSNTQYF	TGTGCCACCATTTATTTGAACAGCTCTAATACGCAGTATTTT
TRBJ2-6	NA	TRBV5-1	NA	CASSLGSSGANVLTF	TGCGCCAGCAGCTTGGGGAGCTCTGGGGCCAACGTCCTGACTTTC
TRBJ1-1	NA	TRBV6-1	NA	CASSEGGGVTEAFF	TGTGCCAGCAGTGAAGGCGGGGGGGTCACTGAAGCTTTCTTT
TRBJ1-1	NA	TRBV4-3	NA	CASSQTGLGMNTEAFF	TGCGCCAGCAGCCAAACAGGGTTGGGCATGAACACTGAAGCTTTCTTT
TRBJ1-2	NA	TRBV30	TRBD1	CAWGPWTGPNGYTF	TGTGCCTGGGGTCCCTGGACAGGACCGAATGGCTACACCTTC
TRBJ2-7	NA	TRBV10-3	TRBD2	CAISESIGLAASYEQYF	TGTGCCATCAGTGAGTCAATAGGGCTAGCGGCATCCTACGAGCAGTACTTC
TRBJ1-1	NA	TRBV14	NA	CASSLTGFSTEAFF	TGTGCCAGCAGCTTGACAGGTTTTAGCACTGAAGCTTTCTTT
TRBJ2-5	NA	TRBV7-3	NA	CASSPDRGRQETQYF	TGTGCCAGCAGCCCAGATCGCGGTAGGCAAGAGACCCAGTACTTC
TRBJ2-7	NA	TRBV6-5	TRBD2	CASRGTSGGPYEQYF	TGTGCCAGCAGGGGGACTAGCGGGGGCCCCTACGAGCAGTACTTC
TRBJ2-1	NA	TRBV7-3	TRBD1	CASSKRTGMTNEQFF	TGTGCCAGCAGCAAGCGGACAGGGATGACAAATGAGCAGTTCTTC
TRBJ2-1	NA	TRBV27	NA	CASSFGAANNEQFF	TGTGCCAGCAGTTTCGGCGCAGCGAACAATGAGCAGTTCTTC
TRBJ2-1	NA	TRBV3-1/TRBV3-2	TRBD2	CASSLRSGKNNEQFF	TGTGCCAGCAGCCTCCGCAGCGGGAAAAACAATGAGCAGTTCTTC
TRBJ2-5	NA	TRBV5-6	TRBD2	CASSSTSGVEETQYF	TGTGCCAGCAGCTCGACTAGCGGGGTTGAAGAGACCCAGTACTTC
TRBJ1-2	NA	TRBV20-1	NA	CSARDLGHDTF	TGCAGTGCTAGAGATCTTGGACACGACACCTTC
TRBJ2-2	NA	TRBV2	TRBD2	CASSPSGGASGELFF	TGTGCCAGCAGTCCTAGCGGGGGGGCATCCGGGGAGCTGTTTTTT
TRBJ2-1	NA	TRBV10-3	TRBD1	CAISESGQWNEQFF	TGTGCCATCAGTGAGTCGGGACAGTGGAATGAGCAGTTCTTC
TRBJ2-7	NA	TRBV30	TRBD1	CAWSVGTGSSYEQYF	TGTGCCTGGAGTGTAGGGACAGGGAGCTCCTACGAGCAGTACTTC
TRBJ2-3	NA	TRBV18	TRBD1	CASSPGQADTQYF	TGTGCCAGCTCACCCGGACAGGCAGATACGCAGTATTTT
TRBJ1-6	few	TRBV7-2	NA	CASSNRNYNSPLHF	TGTGCCAGCAGCAACAGAAACTATAATTCACCCCTCCACTTT
TRBJ2-3	NA	TRBV27	TRBD2	CASSFITSGGLDTQYF	TGTGCCAGCAGTTTTATTACTAGCGGGGGGTTGGATACGCAGTATTTT
TRBJ1-2	NA	TRBV19	NA	CASSIGGPNYGYTF	TGTGCCAGTAGTATAGGCGGGCCTAACTATGGCTACACCTTC
TRBJ1-2	NA	TRBV19	NA	CARTGGGYTF	TGTGCCAGGACGGGAGGTGGCTACACCTTC
TRBJ1-2	few	TRBV30	NA	CAWSTGYGYTF	TGTGCCTGGAGCACGGGCTATGGCTACACCTTC
TRBJ1-2	NA	TRBV11-2	NA	CASSYRDGPYGYTF	TGTGCCAGCAGCTACAGGGACGGACCCTATGGCTACACCTTC
TRBJ1-2	NA	TRBV5-1	NA	CASSWKGDGYTF	TGCGCCAGCAGCTGGAAGGGAGATGGCTACACCTTC
TRBJ2-2	NA	TRBV5-6	NA	CAGETGNGELFF	TGTGCCGGAGAAACAGGGAACGGGGAGCTGTTTTTT
TRBJ2-3	NA	TRBV9	TRBD1	CASSVAIWRGQGTDTQYF	TGTGCCAGCAGCGTAGCTATTTGGAGGGGACAGGGCACAGATACGCAGTATTTT
TRBJ2-1	NA	TRBV27	TRBD1	CASSLLPGQTTNEQFF	TGTGCCAGCAGTTTGTTGCCGGGACAGACCACCAATGAGCAGTTCTTC
TRBJ1-1	once	TRBV7-2	NA	CASSLAFGTSKAFF	TGTGCCAGCAGCTTAGCGTTTGGGACAAGCAAAGCTTTCTTT